The sequence of this TCR beta chain was determined in a study of T cell responses to AZD1222 COVID-19 vaccine. Study summary: Timing groups of about 4 and about 12 weeks for second doses were pooled. Study-wide points: Among those given AZD1222, only five or six were seropositive at baseline. There were mostly white British donors and more females than males, and clonal diversity was possibly underestimated.

Trimming took 7 bases from V and 5 from J, leaving 20 bases between them. Germline V gives CDR1 SNHLY, CDR2 FYNNEI. The length of the CDR3 is 16 residues. Clones were read by immunoSEQ multiplex PCR, and TCRdb kept only the in-frame ones, dropping some. The sample contains approximately 170,000 clones, roughly 92% of which appear only once. As regards this clone: Its antigen is not identified.

The origin of this receptor is an adult in good health. V is TRBV2 and J is TRBJ2-2; D possibly uses TRBD1 or TRBD2 (5 bases each). Source: peripheral blood, taken on day 0 of AZD1222 vaccination. The CDR3 protein is CASTPGPERTTGELFF. The DNA of the CDR3 is TGTGCCAGCACCCCGGGACCCGAGAGGACTACCGGGGAGCTGTTTTTT.